This entry is about one T cell receptor beta chain. Its antigen remains unidentified. Naive CD8 cells lacked CD45RO and underwent positive selection for CCR7, leaving out terminally differentiated effector memory CD45RA+ cells. Profiled with immunoSEQ multiplex PCR; TCRdb holds only in-frame clones, not every one. Altogether 1.5 million to 2.5 million clones are present, about 95% being singletons, with the ten largest covering 0.9% to 1.5%. This sample is drawn from a study of shared clonotypes between healthy human individuals. General study points: Non-shared clonotypes showed lower generation probabilities than clonotypes common to all four donors.

Trimming took 0 bases from V and 3 from J, leaving 8 bases between them. Germline lookup yields CDR1 LGHNA and CDR2 YSLEER. The CDR3 is 14 residues long. This TCR derives from a man younger than 30 in good health. This chain connects TRBV4-3 to TRBJ1-2; D is unclear. Material for sequencing was naive CD8+ T cells sorted from blood. CDR3 loop: CASSQDHGYYGYTF. CDR3 bases: TGCGCCAGCAGCCAAGATCACGGATACTATGGCTACACCTTC.